The T cell receptor beta chain under discussion was sequenced for a study of regulatory dendritic cells for organ transplantation. Allogeneic regulatory or mature dendritic cells were co-cultured for 5 days with CFSE-labeled sorted T cells at 1:10. Using immunoSEQ multiplex PCR, the repertoire was profiled, and TCRdb retains in-frame clones only, with some absent. The sample carries about 20,000 clones, approximately 83% recorded once. The germline V gene has CDR1 SGHTA and CDR2 FQGNSA. With 2 bases clipped from V and 7 bases from J, the junction kept 6 bases outside the gene matches. The CDR3 is made up of 16 amino acids. In regard to this clone: No antigen is known for it.

This TCR was sampled from a human donor in good health. J is TRBJ2-2 and V is TRBV7-2; 11 positions agree with TRBD1. Material for sequencing was naive CD4+ T cells from blood cultured with regulatory dendritic cells. The subset: CD45RA+ naive T cells. CDR3 sequence: CASSLYGQGAIGELFF. Here the CDR3 DNA reads TGTGCCAGCAGCTTATATGGACAGGGGGCCATCGGGGAGCTGTTTTTT.